This section outlines one T cell receptor (beta chain) sequence together with its context. The ends were cut back, 6 bases at V and 5 bases at J, with 11 bases in the middle. The CDR3 contains 13 residues. Germline values: CDR1 SNHLY, CDR2 FYNNEI. Under the authors' procedure: Amplifying reference gene primers gave estimates of nucleated cell counts. Assay used: immunoSEQ multiplex PCR; TCRdb lists only in-frame clones, some missing. The D gene and trimming were derived from the DNA, and the V and J assignments and clone size from that table. This sample has about 44,000 clones, with around 90% found just once. These data come from a study of blood T cell repertoires in COVID-19. Study details: Samples taken during acute and convalescent COVID-19 were collected in the United States, Italy and Spain.

Sequenced sample: peripheral blood. The chain has TRBV2 and TRBJ1-5, with D possibly matching TRBD1 (6 bases). The sequence was obtained from an elderly woman in a cohort sampled during active or convalescent COVID-19. CDR3 in amino acids: CASRLGADQPQHF. CDR3 in DNA: TGTGCCAGCAGGCTGGGGGCGGATCAGCCCCAGCATTTT. Together with reference TRBV2 and TRBJ1-5, the CDR3 gives the full variable domain: EPEVTQTPSHQVTQMGQEVILRCVPISNHLYFYWYRQILGQKVEFLVSFYNNEISEKSEIFDDQFSVERPDGSNFTLKIRSTKLEDSAMYFCASRLGADQPQHFGDGTRLSIL.